Listed below are T cell receptor beta chains from one sample, sequenced in a study of blood T cell repertoires in COVID-19. The data were produced by immunoSEQ multiplex PCR, yet TCRdb's version contains in-frame clones alone and is incomplete. Among nearly 200,000 clones listed, around 85% were seen once. The sample taken for sequencing was peripheral blood. The receptors originated from a man aged 60 to 75 with COVID-19, enrolled during active disease. The CDR3 runs from the conserved cysteine through the conserved F or W. The order of the fields is CDR3 length, clone size, V gene, J gene, D gene, CDR3 DNA, CDR3 protein. The D gene is left open where the match is weak. The listing skips clone size in some rows; elsewhere it reads once, few, many or a size class.

>15|NA|TRBV7-3|TRBJ2-7|TRBD2
TGTGCCAGCAGCTTAGGGACTAGCGGGAGTCCCGAGCAGTACTTC
CASSLGTSGSPEQYF
>12|NA|TRBV9|TRBJ1-1|NA
TGTGCCAGCAGCGTAGGGCAGGGGGAAGCTTTCTTT
CASSVGQGEAFF
>12|NA|TRBV27|TRBJ1-2|NA
TGTGCCAGCAGCGGCCGGGATAATGGCTACACCTTC
CASSGRDNGYTF
>15|NA|TRBV19|TRBJ1-1|NA
TGTGCCAGTAGTATAGAGGTCAGTTTGAACACTGAAGCTTTCTTT
CASSIEVSLNTEAFF
>12|once|TRBV5-1|TRBJ1-1|NA
TGCGCCAGCAGCGGGTGGGGGCCTGAAGCTTTCTTT
CASSGWGPEAFF
>13|NA|TRBV3-1/TRBV3-2|TRBJ1-1|NA
TGTGCCAGCAGCCCGACGGGGAACACTGAAGCTTTCTTT
CASSPTGNTEAFF
>14|once|TRBV19|TRBJ1-5|NA
TGTGCCAGTAGCTTTCTGGGTTCGGGGGAGCCCCAGCATTTT
CASSFLGSGEPQHF
>15|NA|TRBV6-4|TRBJ1-2|NA
TGTGCCAGCAGTGGGGGAACAGGGAGGGACTATGGCTACACCTTC
CASSGGTGRDYGYTF
>15|NA|TRBV2|TRBJ2-2|TRBD1
TGTGCCAGCAGTTATACAGGGGGGATCACCGGGGAGCTGTTTTTT
CASSYTGGITGELFF
>15|once|TRBV5-1|TRBJ2-3|TRBD1
TGCGCCAGCAGCTTGGGGGGACAGGGGGCAGATACGCAGTATTTT
CASSLGGQGADTQYF
>13|few|TRBV7-9|TRBJ2-1|NA
TGTGCCAGCAGCTCGACTCAGGGGTATGAGCAGTTCTTC
CASSSTQGYEQFF
>14|NA|TRBV6-5|TRBJ1-1|TRBD1
TGTGCCAGCAGCAAGGGACAGGGTAACACTGAAGCTTTCTTT
CASSKGQGNTEAFF
>15|NA|TRBV19|TRBJ1-1|TRBD1
TGTGCCAGTAGTCACCAGGGGGCGCGAAACACTGAAGCTTTCTTT
CASSHQGARNTEAFF
>15|NA|TRBV11-2|TRBJ1-2|NA
TGTGCCAGCAGCGCGGGGGGGGCGCAGGTCTATGGCTACACCTTC
CASSAGGAQVYGYTF
>14|NA|TRBV6-1|TRBJ1-6|NA
TGTGCCAGCAGTTATGGGAGGCAGGGTTCACCCCTCCACTTT
CASSYGRQGSPLHF
>17|NA|TRBV28|TRBJ2-3|TRBD2
TGTGCCAGCAGTTCCGCCAGGGCTAGCGGGGGGTGGGATACGCAGTATTTT
CASSSARASGGWDTQYF
>14|NA|TRBV25-1|TRBJ1-6|NA
TGTGCCAGCACCTTACTAGGTGGCAATTCACCCCTCCACTTT
CASTLLGGNSPLHF
>12|NA|TRBV2|TRBJ1-1|TRBD1
TGTGCCAGCTTTGACAGGGGCACTGAAGCTTTCTTT
CASFDRGTEAFF
>18|NA|TRBV7-6|TRBJ1-2|TRBD1
TGTGCCAGCAACTCGCTCTACGGGACAGGGGGCCCTAACTATGGCTACACCTTC
CASNSLYGTGGPNYGYTF
>14|NA|TRBV2|TRBJ2-3|NA
TGTGCCAGCACCTTGGGTGGACACACAGATACGCAGTATTTT
CASTLGGHTDTQYF
>14|once|TRBV29-1|TRBJ2-3|TRBD1
TGCAGCGTTGATGGGACAGGGAGCACAGATACGCAGTATTTT
CSVDGTGSTDTQYF
>14|NA|TRBV7-9|TRBJ1-4|NA
TGTGCCAGCAGCTTAGTGGAGCGTGGGGAAAAACTGTTTTTT
CASSLVERGEKLFF
>14|few|TRBV7-2|TRBJ2-7|TRBD1
TGTGCCAGCAGCTTCCGACAGGGGACCTACGAGCAGTACTTC
CASSFRQGTYEQYF
>13|NA|TRBV3-1/TRBV3-2|TRBJ2-3|NA
TGTGCCAGCAGCCATTTAAGCCTGGATACGCAGTATTTT
CASSHLSLDTQYF
>15|NA|TRBV10-3|TRBJ2-7|TRBD1
TGTGCCATCAGAGATGGACAGGGAAAAACCTACGAGCAGTACTTC
CAIRDGQGKTYEQYF
>13|NA|TRBV28|TRBJ1-5|NA
TGTGCCAGCAGTTTTGCAGGGAATCAGCCCCAGCATTTT
CASSFAGNQPQHF
>13|NA|TRBV28|TRBJ1-5|NA
TGTGCCAGCAGTATAGATAGCAATCAGCCCCAGCATTTT
CASSIDSNQPQHF
>13|NA|TRBV6-2/TRBV6-3|TRBJ2-7|TRBD1
TGTGCCAGCAGTTACCGGACAGGGGACGAGCAGTACTTC
CASSYRTGDEQYF
>17|NA|TRBV4-3|TRBJ1-4|TRBD1
TGCGCCAGCAGCCTTGAGACAGGGGTTGGGGGGGGTGAAAAACTGTTTTTT
CASSLETGVGGGEKLFF
>14|NA|TRBV18|TRBJ1-4|TRBD1
TGTGCCAGCTCGCCAACGGACAGGACCACCAAACTGTTTTTT
CASSPTDRTTKLFF
>17|NA|TRBV5-1|TRBJ1-6|NA
TGCGCCAGCAGCTTGGTATCACAGGATGCCTATAATTCACCCCTCCACTTT
CASSLVSQDAYNSPLHF
>14|NA|TRBV6-5|TRBJ2-5|TRBD1
TGTGCCAGCAGGAGGGGGCAGGGCCTAGAGACCCAGTACTTC
CASRRGQGLETQYF
>15|NA|TRBV2|TRBJ2-5|TRBD2
TGTGCCAGCAGGCCCCTTAGCGGGAATCAAGAGACCCAGTACTTC
CASRPLSGNQETQYF
>14|NA|TRBV12-5|TRBJ1-4|TRBD1
TGTGCTAGTGGAGGGACAGGGTCTAATGAAAAACTGTTTTTT
CASGGTGSNEKLFF
>13|NA|TRBV6-1|TRBJ1-1|TRBD1
TGTGCCAGCAGTGACGACAGGGTCGGTGAAGCTTTCTTT
CASSDDRVGEAFF
>14|NA|TRBV6-5|TRBJ2-7|TRBD2
TGTGCCAGCGGGACTAGCGGGGACCCCTACGAGCAGTACTTC
CASGTSGDPYEQYF